A single sample gave rise to the 24 T cell receptor beta chains below, sequenced in a study of CD8 T cells in Susac syndrome. The RNA, about 0.5 to 1 ug, was put through reverse transcription using random hexamers. TCRdb reanalysed the immunoSEQ multiplex PCR reads using MiXCR and keeps one entry per CDR3 protein. The repertoire consists of under 350,000 distinct CDR3 sequences, with 92% occurring once and the leading ten covering roughly 0.059%. Sequencing was performed on CD4+ T cells from PBMCs. The receptors derive from a human donor with multiple sclerosis.

The V call is TRBV6-2 or TRBV6-3, the J call TRBJ2-1; D could derive from TRBD1 or TRBD2 (5 bases each). V gave up 3 bases and J gave up 0 bases, with 15 bases separating them. The CDR3 consists of 17 residues. The germline CDR1 and CDR2 sequences are MNHEY and SVGEGT. The DNA for the CDR3 is TGTGCCAGCAGTTATGATGCCGGGGCCAGCTCCTACAATGAGCAGTTCTTC. Translation gives CASSYDAGASSYNEQFF.

The rearrangement uses TRBV7-9 and TRBJ1-1, with 9 bases lining up with TRBD1. In germline, CDR1 is SEHNR, CDR2 FQNEAQ (reference sequence). CDR3 length: 14 amino acids. V shed 0 bases, J shed 5 bases, and the junction held 1 base outside the gene matches. This chain's CDR3 is CASSLAGTGTEAFF. The CDR3 DNA reads as TGTGCCAGCAGCTTAGCCGGGACAGGGACTGAAGCTTTCTTT.

The gene calls are TRBV18 and TRBJ1-5; D possibly corresponds to TRBD1 (6 bases). Germline loops: CDR1 KGHSH, CDR2 LQKENI. This CDR3 contains 15 residues. The V and J ends lost 5 bases and 5 bases respectively, with 16 bases between them. The CDR3 loop reads CASSVSGQPDQPQHF. The CDR3 nucleotides are TGTGCCAGCTCAGTCTCTGGACAGCCCGATCAGCCCCAGCATTTT.

The chain uses TRBV12-2 and TRBJ1-1. TRBV12-2 is deemed a pseudogene. The CDR3 totals 18 residues. CDR3 loop: CASRLERVMRRSGTEAFF. CDR3 coding DNA: TGTGCAAGTCGCTTAGAAAGAGTGATGAGGAGGAGTGGCACTGAAGCTTTCTTT.

The chain couples TRBV6-1 to TRBJ2-4, with TRBD2 matching 7 bases. CDR1 and CDR2 from the germline V gene are MNHNS and SASEGT. The CDR3 loop spans 15 amino acids. J gave up 0 bases and V 6 bases, and 5 bases lay outside the gene matches. CDR3 sequence reads: CASRTGGTAKNIQYF. Here the CDR3 DNA reads TGTGCCAGCAGAACGGGAGGAACAGCCAAAAACATTCAGTACTTC.

This clonotype has more than one count but fewer than ten. J is TRBJ1-2 and V is TRBV4-3; TRBD1 aligns across 9 bases. The CDR3 sequence is 14 residues long. Germline values: CDR1 LGHNA, CDR2 YSLEER. Trimming at V came to 3 bases and at J to 7 bases, leaving 6 bases not matched to a gene. CDR3 coding DNA: TGCGCCAGCAGCCAGGAGGACAGGGGAACTGGCTACACCTTC. Protein product: CASSQEDRGTGYTF.

This chain joins TRBV19 and TRBJ1-2; possibly TRBD1 for D (5 bases). V lost 6 bases, J lost 5 bases, and 16 bases lay in between. The CDR3 covers 14 residues. Per germline, CDR1 LNHDA and CDR2 SQIVND (reference sequence). The CDR3 protein is CASRSRGGAYGYTF. Here the CDR3 DNA reads TGTGCCAGTAGGTCCCGGGGAGGGGCTTATGGCTACACCTTC.

The rearrangement links TRBV2 to TRBJ1-5; D is undetermined. This CDR3 is 14 amino acids long. The germline gives CDR1 SNHLY, CDR2 FYNNEI. V was pared by 2 bases and J by 3 bases, with 8 bases between. CDR3 loop: CASSEMRNNQPQHF. In DNA form, the CDR3 reads TGTGCCAGCAGTGAAATGCGGAACAATCAGCCCCAGCATTTT.

V is TRBV27 and J is TRBJ2-1, with D perhaps TRBD1 (6 bases). This CDR3 comprises 18 residues. Germline lookup yields CDR1 MNHEY and CDR2 SMNVEV (reference sequence). Trimming took off 5 bases at V and 4 bases at J, with 24 bases between the two ends. CDR3 bases: TGTGCCAGCAGTCTCCGCTCAGGGGCTGGAAATAGGTACAATGAGCAGTTCTTC. This codes for CASSLRSGAGNRYNEQFF.

The chain carries TRBV6-4 and TRBJ1-2; D may be TRBD1 (5 bases). Germline V gives CDR1 MRHNA, CDR2 SNTAGT. The CDR3 sequence is 15 residues long. V dropped 5 bases and J dropped 2 bases, with 15 bases sitting between them. The CDR3 sequence: CASSPGPGGNYGYTF. In DNA form, the CDR3 reads TGTGCCAGCAGTCCCGGGCCCGGGGGGAACTATGGCTACACCTTC.

V gene TRBV15 combines with J gene TRBJ1-3; D unclear. Germline-derived CDR1 and CDR2 are LNHNV and YYDKDF (reference sequence). V lost 0 bases to trimming and J lost 0 bases, with 6 bases between them. There are 15 residues in the CDR3. CDR3 sequence (DNA): TGTGCCACCAGCAGAGATCCTGGCTCTGGAAACACCATATATTTT. The encoded protein is CATSRDPGSGNTIYF.

This rearrangement joins TRBV30 to TRBJ2-3, with D perhaps TRBD1 (5 bases). CDR3 size: 14 residues. Trimming removed 0 bases at V and 2 bases at J, with 9 bases between. Germline V gives CDR1 GTSNPN, CDR2 SVGIG (reference sequence). CDR3 DNA: TGTGCCTGGAGTGTGGGGCGCACCACAGATACGCAGTATTTT. Translated, it gives CAWSVGRTTDTQYF.

This chain uses TRBV29-1 with TRBJ2-3, with 7 bases fitting TRBD2. CDR1 and CDR2 (germline): SQVTM, ANQGSEA. The CDR3 spans 15 residues. Germline trimming cut 1 base from V and 1 base from J; bases unmatched to any gene: 5. The CDR3 nucleotides are TGCAGCGTTGAAGGGGGGGGAAGAGGCACAGATACGCAGTATTTT. This sequence encodes CSVEGGGRGTDTQYF.

This chain uses TRBV3-1 with TRBJ1-4; weak D call: TRBD1 (5 bases). Trimming removed 2 bases from V and 7 bases from J, with 14 bases in between. The CDR3 totals 15 residues. CDR1 and CDR2 from the germline V gene are LGHDT and YNNKEL (reference sequence). Written as DNA, the CDR3 is TGTGCCAGCAGCCAATTGAAAGGGGTTGCTGAAAAACTGTTTTTT. Amino acid sequence: CASSQLKGVAEKLFF. The full variable domain, its missing parts supplied by reference TRBV3-1 and TRBJ1-4, is DTAVSQTPKYLVTQMGNDKSIKCEQNLGHDTMYWYKQDSKKFLKIMFSYNNKELIINETVPNRFSPKSPDKAHLNLHINSLELGDSAVYFCASSQLKGVAEKLFFGSGTQLSVL.

The chain employs TRBV5-1 and TRBJ1-1, with 11 nucleotides matching TRBD1. V lost 4 bases to trimming and J lost 8 bases; unmatched junction nucleotides: 7. Germline-derived CDR1 and CDR2 are SGHRS and YFSETQ. The CDR3 is 14 amino acids. The CDR3 spells CASSQGQGVGEAFF. CDR3 nucleotides: TGCGCCAGCAGCCAGGGACAGGGGGTAGGAGAAGCTTTCTTT.

V is TRBV7-3 and J is TRBJ2-3, with 9 positions matching TRBD1. Unmatched junction bases numbered 0, after V lost 4 bases and J lost 1 base. The CDR3 runs 14 residues. Germline CDR1 is SGHTA and CDR2 is FQGTGA. The CDR3 DNA is TGTGCCAGCAGCTGGACAGGGGGCACAGATACGCAGTATTTT. Residues: CASSWTGGTDTQYF.

The genes are TRBV7-2 and TRBJ2-2; the D gene is possibly TRBD1 (5 bases). Deletions cut 5 bases from V and 6 bases from J, with 13 bases between. The CDR3 is 14 amino acids. Germline loops: CDR1 SGHTA, CDR2 FQGNSA. The CDR3 loop reads CASSARTRAGELFF. CDR3 in DNA: TGTGCCAGCAGCGCACGAACCAGGGCCGGGGAGCTGTTTTTT. The entire variable domain, with the rest obtained from reference TRBV7-2 and TRBJ2-2, is as follows: GAGVSQSPSNKVTEKGKDVELRCDPISGHTALYWYRQSLGQGLEFLIYFQGNSAPDKSGLPSDRFSAERTGGSVSTLTIQRTQQEDSAVYLCASSARTRAGELFFGEGSRLTVL.

The chain carries TRBV11-3 and TRBJ2-1; 13 bases are shared with TRBD2. Germline V lookup: CDR1 SGHNT, CDR2 YENEEA. Trimming removed 5 bases from V and 8 bases from J; junction bases left unmatched: 6. The CDR3 is 15 residues long. CDR3 residues: CASSRLAGGGDEQFF. CDR3 DNA: TGTGCCAGCAGCCGACTAGCGGGAGGCGGTGATGAGCAGTTCTTC.

V and J are TRBV3-1 and TRBJ2-3, with no clear D. Germline V gene sequence: CDR1 LGHDT, CDR2 YNNKEL (reference sequence). V was trimmed by 5 bases and J by 6 bases, leaving 9 bases between them. The CDR3 sequence is 12 residues long. The CDR3 DNA reads TGTGCCAGCAGCACGAGAGCGGATACGCAGTATTTT. Encoded protein: CASSTRADTQYF.

The V gene is TRBV3-1, the J gene TRBJ1-1, with unresolved D. The CDR3 consists of 15 residues. The V end was cut by 1 base, the J end by 1 base, with 10 bases between. Germline V CDR1 and CDR2: LGHDT, YNNKEL (reference sequence). The CDR3 protein is CASSQGRTANTEAFF. In DNA, the CDR3 is TGTGCCAGCAGCCAAGGACGTACCGCGAACACTGAAGCTTTCTTT. The full variable domain, in which reference TRBV3-1 and TRBJ1-1 provide the parts outside the CDR3, is DTAVSQTPKYLVTQMGNDKSIKCEQNLGHDTMYWYKQDSKKFLKIMFSYNNKELIINETVPNRFSPKSPDKAHLNLHINSLELGDSAVYFCASSQGRTANTEAFFGQGTRLTVV.

J is TRBJ2-5 and V is TRBV7-2; 7 bases are a match to TRBD1. The CDR3 has 14 residues. Trimming cost V 0 bases and J 5 bases; bases outside gene matches: 3. Per the germline V gene, CDR1 is SGHTA and CDR2 is FQGNSA. CDR3 amino acids: CASSLAGQWETQYF. The DNA of the CDR3 is TGTGCCAGCAGCTTAGCGGGACAGTGGGAGACCCAGTACTTC.

V is TRBV2 and J is TRBJ1-2, with D unresolved. The CDR3 covers 12 residues. Trimming took off 5 bases at V and 6 bases at J, with 10 bases between the two ends. Germline CDR1 reads SNHLY; CDR2 reads FYNNEI. The CDR3 nucleotides read TGTGCCAGCAGTAGGGAGGAGAATGGCTACACCTTC. It translates to CASSREENGYTF.

This rearrangement joins TRBV7-2 to TRBJ2-3; D ambiguous. The germline CDR1 and CDR2 sequences are SGHTA and FQGNSA. Trimming removed 1 base from V and 3 bases from J, with 8 bases in between. CDR3 size: 14 residues. The CDR3 here is CASSLVRLTDTQYF. The CDR3 region has the DNA TGTGCCAGCAGCTTAGTACGCTTAACAGATACGCAGTATTTT. The complete variable domain, with remaining parts taken from reference TRBV7-2 and TRBJ2-3, reads GAGVSQSPSNKVTEKGKDVELRCDPISGHTALYWYRQSLGQGLEFLIYFQGNSAPDKSGLPSDRFSAERTGGSVSTLTIQRTQQEDSAVYLCASSLVRLTDTQYFGPGTRLTVL.

The chain employs TRBV12-3 or TRBV12-4 and TRBJ1-1; 9 positions agree with TRBD1. V lost 8 bases, J lost 4 bases, and 8 bases stayed unmatched. The CDR3 covers 14 residues. Here the CDR3 reads CASLTGGWGTEAFF. The CDR3 DNA follows: TGTGCCAGCCTTACAGGGGGCTGGGGCACTGAAGCTTTCTTT.